This T cell receptor beta chain was obtained from a study of identical twins. Notes on the study in general: Out-of-frame beta chain sequences displayed weaker excess sharing between twins. Partly confounded zero-insertion analyses could result from invariant MAIT and iNKT cells.

A note on this clonotype: Its target is not known.

Through template switching, a universal primer site was introduced, and the cDNA contained unique molecular identifiers. TCRdb passed the 5' RACE reads through MiXCR, listing each CDR3 protein once. The table includes approximately 620,000 distinct CDR3 sequences, 8.5% to 9% detected once. This same sample was also part of a study on yellow fever vaccine responses in identical twins.

Sequenced sample: PBMCs. The TCR originated in a woman younger than 35 in good health.

The chain's CDR3 is CASSLGESSYEQYF. The CDR3 DNA is TGCGCCAGCAGCTTGGGAGAGAGCTCCTACGAGCAGTACTTC. This chain joins TRBV5-1 and TRBJ2-7; no definite D call. The V gene's germline CDR1 is SGHRS and CDR2 YFSETQ. Trimming shortened V by 0 bases and J by 0 bases, and 7 bases separated the two germline ends. The CDR3 has 14 residues.